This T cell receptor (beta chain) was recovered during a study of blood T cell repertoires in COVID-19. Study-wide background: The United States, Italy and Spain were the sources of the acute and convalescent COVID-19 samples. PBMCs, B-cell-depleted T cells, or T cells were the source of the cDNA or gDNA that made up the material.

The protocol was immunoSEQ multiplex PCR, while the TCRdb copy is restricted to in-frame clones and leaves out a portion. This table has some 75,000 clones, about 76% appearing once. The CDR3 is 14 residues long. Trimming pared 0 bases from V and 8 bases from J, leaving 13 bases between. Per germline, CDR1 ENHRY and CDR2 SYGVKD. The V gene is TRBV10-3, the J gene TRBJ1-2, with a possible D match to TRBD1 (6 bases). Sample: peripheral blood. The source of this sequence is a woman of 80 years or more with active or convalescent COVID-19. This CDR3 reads CAISESTQGRGYTF. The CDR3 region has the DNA TGTGCCATCAGTGAGTCGACTCAGGGGAGAGGCTACACCTTC.